This note documents a single T cell receptor beta chain sequence. Its antigen is still unknown. The entry originates in a study of post-analysis software for immune sequencing data. Findings of the study overall: Patients carried a few TRBV segments more frequently than controls did, and TRBV5-6, TRBV5-1 and TRBV20-1 were among them.

V was cut by 8 bases and J by 1 base, with 12 bases left in between. The CDR3 is made up of 14 amino acids. Unique molecular identifiers tagged the TCR beta cDNA libraries. TCRdb called the PCR reads again in MiXCR, with one record for every CDR3 protein. The sample consists of 350,000 to 500,000 distinct CDR3 sequences, 35% to 45% of them appearing once. The chain employs TRBV12-3 or TRBV12-4 and TRBJ1-5; no reliable D call. The sample consisted of blood. This receptor was taken from a girl aged 2 to 10 with multiple sclerosis. This CDR3 reads CASSPGESNQPQHF. The CDR3 bases are TGTGCCAGCTCCCCGGGAGAAAGCAATCAGCCCCAGCATTTT.